Each of the 2 T cell receptor beta chains below was sequenced from the same sample in a study of T cell repertoires in cytomegalovirus infection. TCRdb called the reads again in MiXCR, with one record for every CDR3 protein. This repertoire shows 140,000 to 150,000 distinct CDR3 sequences, 30% to 40% found once; its top ten account for around half. For these receptors, no antigen is known. Sequencing was performed on CD8+ T cells from cultured PBMCs, taken from culture after CMV antigen stimulation. Receptors originate from a human donor in good health (CMV status not recorded). Some clones in this sample may be carry-over from other donors' samples.

This clonotype appeared a few times. CDR3 protein: CATSETENYGYTF. CDR3 DNA: TGTGCCACCAGTGAGACAGAGAACTATGGCTACACCTTC. The rearrangement uses TRBV24-1 and TRBJ1-2, with D perhaps TRBD1 (5 bases). With 4 bases removed from V and 2 bases from J, the gap between germline ends came to 7 bases. CDR1 KGHDR and CDR2 SFDVKD come from the germline V gene. The CDR3 is 13 amino acids.

This clonotype was counted a single time. The chain is built from TRBV2 and TRBJ2-5; D not resolved. Trimming left V 3 bases short and J 3 bases short, with 11 bases between. This CDR3 has 14 residues. Germline V gives CDR1 SNHLY, CDR2 FYNNEI. CDR3 bases: TGTGCCAGCAGTGATCCCAACAACGAAGAGACCCAGTACTTC. Its protein product is CASSDPNNEETQYF.